These 28 T cell receptor beta chains share one sample of origin, sequenced in a study of cytomegalovirus exposure and HLA in healthy donors. Primers: 60 Vbeta forward and 13 Jbeta reverse. Only in-frame clones appear in the TCRdb table, and some are missing; sequencing was by immunoSEQ multiplex PCR. This sample has around 220,000 clones, with roughly 85% found just once. What was sequenced was PBMCs. The receptors were gathered from a man between 18 and 35 years old in good health and CMV-seronegative.

The gene calls are TRBV5-5 and TRBJ2-6; maybe TRBD1 (6 bases). Trimming took 2 bases from V and 4 from J, leaving 10 bases between them. This CDR3 is 15 amino acids long. CDR1 is SGHKS and CDR2 is YYEKEE in the germline V gene (reference sequence). CDR3 loop: CASSFQGYGANVLTF. CDR3 sequence (DNA): TGTGCCAGCAGCTTCCAGGGGTACGGGGCCAACGTCCTGACTTTC.

The chain combines TRBV6-1 with TRBJ2-1; TRBD2 aligns across 7 bases. The CDR3 spans 14 residues. Germline CDR1 is MNHNS and CDR2 is SASEGT. Trimming at V came to 10 bases and at J to 4 bases, leaving 10 bases not matched to a gene. The CDR3 loop reads CATRLSGEYNEQFF. CDR3 nucleotide sequence: TGTGCCACCCGACTAAGCGGGGAGTACAATGAGCAGTTCTTC.

This clone has a single count. The chain links TRBV7-8 to TRBJ2-1; TRBD2 agrees at 8 bases. Germline assignment: CDR1 SGHVS and CDR2 FQNEAQ. Losses at the gene ends were 5 bases for V and 6 bases for J; bases not matched to a gene: 9. The CDR3 sequence is 15 residues long. CDR3 amino acids: CASSVGGAFGNEQFF. The CDR3 DNA follows: TGTGCCAGCAGCGTCGGGGGGGCTTTCGGCAATGAGCAGTTCTTC.

The chain uses TRBV7-3 and TRBJ2-3; 10 bases agree with TRBD2. Trimming at V came to 4 bases and at J to 4 bases, leaving 8 bases not matched to a gene. The CDR3 is 16 amino acids. The V gene's germline CDR1 is SGHTA and CDR2 FQGTGA. CDR3 in amino acids: CASSSQAGGPADTQYF. DNA of the CDR3: TGTGCCAGCAGCTCCCAAGCGGGGGGGCCCGCAGATACGCAGTATTTT.

The chain links TRBV7-9 to TRBJ2-5, with 9 bases matching TRBD2. The germline gives CDR1 SEHNR, CDR2 FQNEAQ (reference sequence). This CDR3 has 13 residues. The V and J ends lost 10 bases and 1 base, in that order; junction bases with no gene match: 4. The CDR3 DNA reads TGTGCCACATGCGGGGGGGGCCAAGAGACCCAGTACTTC. Protein: CATCGGGQETQYF.

V and J are TRBV5-4 and TRBJ1-5; D unclear. Trimming took off 2 bases at V and 1 base at J, with 7 bases between the two ends. This CDR3 has 14 amino acids. Germline V gene data show CDR1 as SGHNT and CDR2 as YYREEE (reference sequence). CDR3 coding DNA: TGTGCCAGCAGCTTCGGCGGGAGCAATCAGCCCCAGCATTTT. It encodes CASSFGGSNQPQHF.

The chain links TRBV6-1 to TRBJ1-2, with D possibly matching TRBD1 (5 bases). This CDR3 has 13 residues. Deletions cut 7 bases from V and 6 bases from J, with 15 bases between. Germline V gene lookup returns CDR1 MNHNS and CDR2 SASEGT. The CDR3 loop reads CASTPERGNGYTF. The CDR3 DNA reads TGTGCCAGCACCCCGGAACGGGGGAATGGCTACACCTTC.

This chain uses TRBV9 with TRBJ1-1; D unclear. V gave up 2 bases and J gave up 1 base, with 6 bases separating them. The length of the CDR3 is 13 residues. Germline CDR1 reads SGDLS; CDR2 reads YYNGEE. In DNA, the CDR3 is TGTGCCAGCAGCGTTAGTTGGAACACTGAAGCTTTCTTT. Its protein product is CASSVSWNTEAFF.

CDR3 protein: CSVVGTGNTEAFF. CDR3 DNA sequence: TGCAGCGTTGTAGGGACAGGGAACACTGAAGCTTTCTTT. The rearrangement uses TRBV29-1 and TRBJ1-1, with TRBD1 matching 8 bases. J was trimmed by 1 base and V by 4 bases; bases with no gene match: 2. The germline gives CDR1 SQVTM, CDR2 ANQGSEA. The CDR3 loop spans 13 amino acids.

The chain uses TRBV2 and TRBJ2-7; D is uncertain. This CDR3 contains 11 residues. The germline V gene has CDR1 SNHLY and CDR2 FYNNEI. V lost 2 bases and J 3 bases, leaving 2 bases between the germline ends. CDR3 sequence (DNA): TGTGCCAGCAGTGAACTCTACGAGCAGTACTTC. The encoded protein is CASSELYEQYF. Drawing the rest from reference TRBV2 and TRBJ2-7, the complete variable domain is EPEVTQTPSHQVTQMGQEVILRCVPISNHLYFYWYRQILGQKVEFLVSFYNNEISEKSEIFDDQFSVERPDGSNFTLKIRSTKLEDSAMYFCASSELYEQYFGPGTRLTVT.

This clone occurred many times. The chain combines TRBV19 with TRBJ2-2; D unresolved. Germline V lookup: CDR1 LNHDA, CDR2 SQIVND (reference sequence). This CDR3 has 13 amino acids. Trimming stripped 1 base from V and 5 bases from J, with 5 bases between. CDR3 bases: TGTGCCAGTAGTATAGCAGTAACCGGGGAGCTGTTTTTT. It yields the protein CASSIAVTGELFF.

The chain combines TRBV6-6 with TRBJ1-6, with D maybe TRBD1 (5 bases). The CDR3 runs to 16 residues. The germline gives CDR1 MNHNY, CDR2 SVGAGI (reference sequence). Between the trimmed V and J ends, which lost 0 bases and 8 bases, there was a span of 14 bases. In DNA, the CDR3 is TGTGCCAGCAGTTACTCTCCGCAGGGCCGTGATTCACCCCTCCACTTT. It encodes CASSYSPQGRDSPLHF.

The chain is built from TRBV15 and TRBJ2-1; D remains ambiguous. CDR1 and CDR2 (germline): LNHNV, YYDKDF (reference sequence). Deletions cut 0 bases from V and 8 bases from J, with 5 bases between. The CDR3 has 12 residues. The CDR3 coding sequence is TGTGCCACCAGCAGAGATCTCCATGAGCAGTTCTTC. Protein sequence: CATSRDLHEQFF.

As regards this clone: One junction end disagrees with the germline gene, perhaps due to a read error. The chain joins TRBV30 to TRBJ1-4; D unclear. This CDR3 has 12 amino acids. Germline V gene sequence: CDR1 GTSNPN, CDR2 SVGIG (reference sequence). The CDR3 reads CAWSVWGEPVRF. CDR3 DNA sequence: TGTGCCTGGAGTGTGTGGGGAGAACCGGTACGTTTT.

V gene TRBV29-1 combines with J gene TRBJ1-5, with 9 bases identical to TRBD1. Germline loops: CDR1 SQVTM, CDR2 ANQGSEA. The trim removed 8 bases at V and 2 bases at J, leaving 16 bases unmatched. The CDR3 loop spans 17 amino acids. The CDR3 DNA reads TGCAGCCCCCGGAACAGGGGGCTAAAAAACGGCAATCAGCCCCAGCATTTT. This codes for CSPRNRGLKNGNQPQHF.

This chain uses TRBV5-1 with TRBJ2-2; 9 bases are shared with TRBD1. The CDR3 runs to 16 residues. Germline values: CDR1 SGHRS, CDR2 YFSETQ. The junction had 9 bases not matched to a gene; V was cut back by 4 bases and J by 5 bases. This CDR3 reads CASSGTGSSRTGELFF. The CDR3 DNA reads TGCGCCAGCAGCGGGACAGGGTCTTCGAGAACCGGGGAGCTGTTTTTT. Together with reference TRBV5-1 and TRBJ2-2, the CDR3 gives the full variable domain: KAGVTQTPRYLIKTRGQQVTLSCSPISGHRSVSWYQQTPGQGLQFLFEYFSETQRNKGNFPGRFSGRQFSNSRSEMNVSTLELGDSALYLCASSGTGSSRTGELFFGEGSRLTVL.

The chain recombines TRBV5-4 with TRBJ2-3; 14 bases match TRBD2. The CDR3 totals 19 residues. Unmatched junction bases numbered 11, after V lost 4 bases and J lost 1 base. The germline CDR1 and CDR2 sequences are SGHNT and YYREEE (reference sequence). CDR3 nucleotides: TGTGCCAGCAGCCCCTGGACTAGCGGGAGGTCAGAGGGCACAGATACGCAGTATTTT. Translated: CASSPWTSGRSEGTDTQYF. Complete variable domain (other parts from reference TRBV5-4 and TRBJ2-3): ETGVTQSPTHLIKTRGQQVTLRCSSQSGHNTVSWYQQALGQGPQFIFQYYREEENGRGNFPPRFSGLQFPNYSSELNVNALELDDSALYLCASSPWTSGRSEGTDTQYFGPGTRLTVL.

The chain recombines TRBV30 with TRBJ2-2, with a weak D call TRBD1 (6 bases). The CDR3 runs to 15 residues. Germline values: CDR1 GTSNPN, CDR2 SVGIG (reference sequence). Between the trimmed V and J ends, which lost 4 bases and 8 bases, there was a span of 20 bases. The CDR3 region has the DNA TGTGCCTGGAAGAGTAAAACAGGGTGGACAGGGGAGCTGTTTTTT. Its translation: CAWKSKTGWTGELFF.

CDR3 DNA sequence: TGTGCCAGCAGCGGAGACAGGGTGAGCACTGAAGCTTTCTTT. Encoded protein: CASSGDRVSTEAFF. The chain uses TRBV7-3 and TRBJ1-1; 7 nucleotides align to TRBD1. The trim removed 5 bases at V and 4 bases at J, leaving 7 bases unmatched. Germline CDR1 is SGHTA and CDR2 is FQGTGA. This CDR3 spans 14 amino acids.

In this sample, this clone turned up once. This chain connects TRBV11-2 to TRBJ2-3; a weak D match, TRBD2 (7 bases). The CDR3 spans 14 residues. The V and J ends lost 5 bases and 6 bases respectively, with 15 bases between them. CDR1 is SGHAT and CDR2 is FQNNGV in the germline V gene. DNA of the CDR3: TGTGCCAGCAGCCCAAGGGGGGGATGGGATACGCAGTATTTT. Protein product: CASSPRGGWDTQYF.

The rearrangement links TRBV10-3 to TRBJ2-3; 11 bases fit TRBD2. V was pared by 6 bases and J by 1 base, with 3 bases of the junction left unmatched. This CDR3 spans 15 amino acids. Germline V gene data show CDR1 as ENHRY and CDR2 as SYGVKD. The CDR3 bases are TGTGCCATCAGGGCGGGACTAGCGGGCACAGATACGCAGTATTTT. Its translation: CAIRAGLAGTDTQYF.

The V and J genes are TRBV28 and TRBJ2-5; 8 bases agree with TRBD1. The V and J ends lost 6 bases and 4 bases, in that order; junction bases with no gene match: 13. The length of the CDR3 is 16 residues. Per the germline V gene, CDR1 is MDHEN and CDR2 is SYDVKM. The CDR3 DNA reads TGTGCCAGCAGCTCACTACGTGGACAGGGAGGAGAGACCCAGTACTTC. Protein sequence: CASSSLRGQGGETQYF. The whole variable domain, filled in from reference TRBV28 and TRBJ2-5, reads DVKVTQSSRYLVKRTGEKVFLECVQDMDHENMFWYRQDPGLGLRLIYFSYDVKMKEKGDIPEGYSVSREKKERFSLILESASTNQTSMYLCASSSLRGQGGETQYFGPGTRLLVL.

V usage is TRBV7-9 and J usage is TRBJ2-1; no definite D call. The CDR3 is 14 amino acids. V was shortened by 0 bases and J by 9 bases, with 12 bases between the two germline ends. Germline V lookup: CDR1 SEHNR, CDR2 FQNEAQ (reference sequence). Here the CDR3 DNA reads TGTGCCAGCAGCTTAGCCCGAGCAGGCGCTGAGCAGTTCTTC. It is translated as CASSLARAGAEQFF.

This clone was detected a few times. The chain employs TRBV7-9 and TRBJ2-3, with 10 bases identical to TRBD2. The junction had 8 bases not matched to a gene; V was cut back by 4 bases and J by 10 bases. The CDR3 extends over 14 amino acids. The germline CDR1 and CDR2 sequences are SEHNR and FQNEAQ (reference sequence). The CDR3 spells CASSYGLAAGAQYF. Here the CDR3 DNA reads TGTGCCAGCAGCTACGGACTAGCGGCCGGGGCGCAGTATTTT.

V is TRBV13 and J is TRBJ2-7, with TRBD1 identical over 9 bases. Per the germline V gene, CDR1 is PRHDT and CDR2 is FYEKMQ (reference sequence). The CDR3 contains 17 residues. The J segment lost 5 bases and the V segment lost 5 bases, leaving 16 bases of the junction unmatched. Written as DNA, the CDR3 is TGTGCCAGCAGCCAGGAGATTATTACAGGGGGCCACGACGAGCAGTACTTC. Its protein is CASSQEIITGGHDEQYF.

This sequence joins TRBV7-9 and TRBJ2-3; 9 bases match TRBD2. The CDR3 loop spans 19 amino acids. With V trimmed by 1 base and J by 3 bases, 14 bases remained unmatched. Per the germline V gene, CDR1 is SEHNR and CDR2 is FQNEAQ (reference sequence). The CDR3 sequence: CASSLVIFRTSETTDTQYF. CDR3 DNA sequence: TGTGCCAGCAGCTTAGTGATATTTCGGACTAGCGAGACGACAGATACGCAGTATTTT. The full variable domain, with the rest looked up from reference TRBV7-9 and TRBJ2-3, is DTGVSQNPRHKITKRGQNVTFRCDPISEHNRLYWYRQTLGQGPEFLTYFQNEAQLEKSRLLSDRFSAERPKGSFSTLEIQRTEQGDSAMYLCASSLVIFRTSETTDTQYFGPGTRLTVL.

The gene calls are TRBV7-9 and TRBJ1-2; 8 bases match TRBD1. From germline, CDR1 is SEHNR and CDR2 FQNEAQ (reference sequence). Trimming took 5 bases from V and 4 from J; bases not matched to a gene: 9. This CDR3 contains 15 residues. The CDR3 loop is CASSPTPTGAYGYTF. DNA of the CDR3: TGTGCCAGCAGCCCCACCCCGACAGGGGCCTATGGCTACACCTTC.

The chain uses TRBV30 and TRBJ2-2; D gene ambiguous. The CDR3 is 15 residues long. Trimming pared 0 bases from V and 0 bases from J, leaving 8 bases between. CDR1 and CDR2 (germline): GTSNPN, SVGIG (reference sequence). The CDR3 region is CAWSVGGTNTGELFF. CDR3 DNA: TGTGCCTGGAGTGTAGGCGGAACGAACACCGGGGAGCTGTTTTTT.